A single sample is the source of the 28 T cell receptor beta chains below, sequenced in a study of T-cell memory formation after mild COVID-19. Via MiXCR, TCRdb re-called the 5' RACE reads, giving one row per CDR3 protein. The sample consists of roughly 130,000 distinct CDR3 sequences, roughly 6% of them appearing once. Sequencing used PBMCs or a T cell subset sorted from them (not recorded which). The receptors originated from an adult woman who had mild COVID-19 (a few samples of this study predate the infection). Cell type and time point are not known.

The CDR3 sequence is CASKPGRGLHEQFF. CDR3 nucleotide sequence: TGCGCCAGCAAACCGGGACGGGGGCTGCATGAGCAGTTCTTC. V and J are TRBV5-1 and TRBJ2-1; D might be TRBD1 or TRBD2, each matching 6 bases. The CDR3 totals 14 residues. The germline V gene encodes CDR1 SGHRS and CDR2 YFSETQ. V gave up 6 bases and J gave up 8 bases, with 18 bases separating them.

The rearrangement links TRBV5-1 to TRBJ2-5; no clear D. CDR1 and CDR2 (germline): SGHRS, YFSETQ. Between the trimmed V and J ends, which lost 1 base and 0 bases, there was a span of 13 bases. There are 16 residues in the CDR3. CDR3 DNA: TGCGCCAGCAGCTTGCGTGGTCCGAGCCACCAAGAGACCCAGTACTTC. Amino acids: CASSLRGPSHQETQYF.

V and J are TRBV7-9 and TRBJ2-7; D might be TRBD1 (6 bases). The V end was cut by 1 base, the J end by 0 bases, with 13 bases between. This CDR3 has 16 residues. The germline V gene encodes CDR1 SEHNR and CDR2 FQNEAQ (reference sequence). DNA of the CDR3: TGTGCCAGCAGCTTAGTAGGAGCAGGGGACTCCTACGAGCAGTACTTC. Translated: CASSLVGAGDSYEQYF.

Worth noting for this clonotype: A read error is possible here, since a much larger clone lies one base away. The V and J genes are TRBV11-1 and TRBJ2-7; D gene ambiguous. In germline, CDR1 is SGHAT, CDR2 FQDESV (reference sequence). The CDR3 loop spans 11 amino acids. Deletions cut 5 bases from V and 6 bases from J, with 8 bases between. CDR3 bases: TGTGCCAGCAGCCAGACCTCCGAGCAGTACTTC. Translated: CASSQTSEQYF.

This clonotype was seen more than once but under ten times. The rearrangement uses TRBV3-1 and TRBJ1-5; possibly TRBD1 for D (6 bases). The CDR3 has 15 amino acids. CDR1 and CDR2 (germline): LGHDT, YNNKEL (reference sequence). V dropped 3 bases and J dropped 2 bases, with 11 bases sitting between them. This chain's CDR3 is CASSQSDRRNQPQHF. The DNA of the CDR3 is TGTGCCAGCAGCCAGTCGGACAGACGCAATCAGCCCCAGCATTTT.

This clonotype was counted ten times or more. V usage is TRBV30 and J usage is TRBJ2-1; D is possibly TRBD2 (5 bases). The CDR3 covers 14 residues. Germline values: CDR1 GTSNPN, CDR2 SVGIG (reference sequence). The germline V and J ends were trimmed by 1 base and 6 bases, with 13 bases remaining between them. In DNA form, the CDR3 reads TGTGCCTGGAGTGACCTAGCTCCGTCCAATGAGCAGTTCTTC. Translating it yields CAWSDLAPSNEQFF.

V usage is TRBV12-3 or TRBV12-4 and J usage is TRBJ1-2, with 10 bases that match TRBD1. V gave up 3 bases and J gave up 7 bases; unmatched junction bases: 5. This CDR3 comprises 14 residues. This CDR3 is CASSLDRGKSGYTF. The CDR3 region has the DNA TGTGCCAGCAGTTTGGACAGGGGGAAGAGTGGCTACACCTTC.

This clonotype was observed many times. The chain uses TRBV5-1 and TRBJ1-1; D is undetermined. The germline V gene has CDR1 SGHRS and CDR2 YFSETQ. V was shortened by 2 bases and J by 1 base, with 12 bases between the two germline ends. The CDR3 loop spans 15 amino acids. The CDR3 here is CASSFGQPANTEAFF. For the CDR3, the DNA is TGCGCCAGCAGCTTCGGCCAGCCTGCGAACACTGAAGCTTTCTTT.

This clonotype has just a few counts. The chain links TRBV7-3 to TRBJ1-5, with D hard to call. Trimming shortened V by 2 bases and J by 3 bases, and 11 bases separated the two germline ends. The CDR3 is 15 residues long. Germline CDR1 SGHTA, CDR2 FQGTGA. The CDR3 DNA follows: TGTGCCAGCAGCTTAGGTTCCGGGTCCAATCAGCCCCAGCATTTT. Translated: CASSLGSGSNQPQHF.

This clonotype was seen ten or more times. The V call is TRBV7-3, the J call TRBJ2-5; D possibly corresponds to TRBD2 (5 bases). The CDR3 consists of 13 residues. Trimming removed 5 bases from V and 6 bases from J, with 13 bases in between. Looked up from germline, CDR1 is SGHTA and CDR2 is FQGTGA. DNA of the CDR3: TGTGCCAGCAGCCGTTATGAGGGTCAGACCCAGTACTTC. It specifies CASSRYEGQTQYF.

This clonotype was detected a few times. V is TRBV7-6 and J is TRBJ2-1, with D perhaps matching TRBD1 or TRBD2 (5 bases each). Germline lookup yields CDR1 SGHVS and CDR2 FNYEAQ. There are 15 residues in the CDR3. V lost 3 bases, J lost 9 bases, and 18 bases lay in between. This CDR3 reads CASSFTGLALGEQFF. The CDR3 DNA sequence: TGTGCCAGCAGCTTTACGGGGCTAGCTCTGGGTGAGCAGTTCTTC.

This clonotype was seen at least ten times. The chain carries TRBV5-1 and TRBJ1-1, with TRBD1 as a possible D gene (6 bases). Trimming removed 1 base at V and 4 bases at J, with 14 bases between. CDR3 length: 15 amino acids. Germline CDR1 reads SGHRS; CDR2 reads YFSETQ. The CDR3 DNA reads TGCGCCAGCAGCTTGACCCAGGGGATTCGCACTGAAGCTTTCTTT. This translates into CASSLTQGIRTEAFF.

In this sample, this clonotype turned up a few times. The V gene is TRBV12-3 or TRBV12-4, the J gene TRBJ2-7; 8 nucleotides match TRBD1. The CDR3 extends over 15 amino acids. The V and J ends lost 5 bases and 0 bases, in that order; junction bases with no gene match: 6. CDR3 loop: CASSTQGAPSYEQYF. In DNA form, the CDR3 reads TGTGCCAGCAGTACGCAGGGGGCCCCCTCCTACGAGCAGTACTTC.

The chain carries TRBV7-9 and TRBJ2-2, with D perhaps TRBD1 (6 bases). Trimming left V 5 bases short and J 3 bases short, with 13 bases between. The CDR3 is made up of 15 amino acids. Germline assignment: CDR1 SEHNR and CDR2 FQNEAQ (reference sequence). The CDR3 DNA follows: TGTGCCAGCAGCCTCACAGGGTCGGACACCGGGGAGCTGTTTTTT. This translates into CASSLTGSDTGELFF.

This clonotype was seen a few times. The V and J genes are TRBV6-2 or TRBV6-3 and TRBJ2-6; D is undetermined. V was pared by 6 bases and J by 7 bases, with 4 bases between. CDR1 and CDR2 (germline): MNHEY, SVGEGT. The CDR3 is made up of 11 amino acids. CDR3 in amino acids: CASSDANVLTF. CDR3 sequence (DNA): TGTGCCAGCAGCGATGCCAACGTCCTGACTTTC.

This clonotype occurred many times. The rearrangement joins TRBV9 to TRBJ2-7; D gene uncertain. The CDR3 totals 15 residues. Per the germline V gene, CDR1 is SGDLS and CDR2 is YYNGEE. Deletions cut 3 bases from V and 0 bases from J, with 13 bases between. The CDR3 coding sequence is TGTGCCAGCAGCGGAACCATGGACGGCTCCTACGAGCAGTACTTC. It is translated as CASSGTMDGSYEQYF.

This clonotype was observed a handful of times. The rearrangement uses TRBV5-1 and TRBJ2-7; TRBD2 aligns across 10 bases. The CDR3 has 15 residues. Germline CDR1 reads SGHRS; CDR2 reads YFSETQ. V lost 0 bases and J lost 3; bases outside the gene matches: 3. The CDR3 reads CASSLAGTSVYEQYF. DNA of the CDR3: TGCGCCAGCAGCTTGGCCGGGACTAGCGTCTACGAGCAGTACTTC.

This clonotype was found many times. The chain links TRBV9 to TRBJ2-2; 7 positions match TRBD1. The germline V gene has CDR1 SGDLS and CDR2 YYNGEE. Trimming took 3 bases from V and 4 from J; bases not matched to a gene: 6. CDR3 size: 15 residues. The CDR3 bases are TGTGCCAGCAGCGCCGGGGACAGTTTCACCGGGGAGCTGTTTTTT. It specifies CASSAGDSFTGELFF.

This clonotype appeared many times. The chain employs TRBV5-1 and TRBJ2-5; weak D call: TRBD1 (6 bases). V was pared by 4 bases and J by 2 bases, with 12 bases between. Germline lookup yields CDR1 SGHRS and CDR2 YFSETQ. This CDR3 region has 14 residues. Written as DNA, the CDR3 is TGCGCCAGCAGCCTAGGGGGAGTTCAAGAGACCCAGTACTTC. Its translation is CASSLGGVQETQYF.

This clonotype was picked up a small number of times. J is TRBJ2-1 and V is TRBV7-3; 7 bases align to TRBD2. Losses at the gene ends were 2 bases for V and 4 bases for J; bases not matched to a gene: 5. The CDR3 is made up of 15 amino acids. Germline V gene sequence: CDR1 SGHTA, CDR2 FQGTGA. This chain's CDR3 is CASSLGRGVYNEQFF. Here the CDR3 DNA reads TGTGCCAGCAGCTTAGGCCGGGGGGTTTACAATGAGCAGTTCTTC. Supplemented by reference TRBV7-3 and TRBJ2-1, the full variable domain reads GAGVSQTPSNKVTEKGKYVELRCDPISGHTALYWYRQSLGQGPEFLIYFQGTGAADDSGLPNDRFFAVRPEGSVSTLKIQRTERGDSAVYLCASSLGRGVYNEQFFGPGTRLTVL.

There are many counts of this clonotype. CDR3 loop: CASSPGVQGYEEQYF. DNA for the CDR3: TGTGCCAGCAGCCCGGGGGTGCAGGGTTATGAGGAGCAGTACTTC. The rearrangement joins TRBV7-9 to TRBJ2-7; D might be TRBD2 (6 bases). The CDR3 contains 15 residues. The V and J ends lost 5 bases and 7 bases respectively, with 21 bases between them. Germline lookup yields CDR1 SEHNR and CDR2 FQNEAQ (reference sequence).

This clonotype was detected a few times. A junction end diverges from the germline sequence, so it may reflect a read error. This chain joins TRBV15 and TRBJ2-5, with TRBD1 identical over 8 bases. CDR1 and CDR2 (germline): LNHNV, YYDKDF (reference sequence). CDR3 length equals 12 residues. The DNA for the CDR3 is TGTGCCACAAGCAGGGGGCGGGAGACCCAGTACTTC. Translation: CATSRGRETQYF.

In this sample, this clonotype turned up a few times. The chain uses TRBV5-5 and TRBJ1-2; 11 bases align to TRBD1. V was pared by 0 bases and J by 7 bases, with 5 bases of the junction left unmatched. Looked up from germline, CDR1 is SGHKS and CDR2 is YYEKEE (reference sequence). The CDR3 runs to 15 residues. The CDR3 nucleotides read TGTGCCAGCAGCTTGGTTGGGACAGGGGGATTTGGCTACACCTTC. Its translation: CASSLVGTGGFGYTF.

This clonotype has at least ten counts. This chain uses TRBV7-2 with TRBJ2-1; possibly TRBD1 for D (5 bases). This CDR3 contains 17 residues. Between the trimmed V and J ends, which lost 1 base and 5 bases, there was a span of 18 bases. Germline CDR1 SGHTA, CDR2 FQGNSA. The CDR3: CASSLVVTSTGNNEQFF. CDR3 coding DNA: TGTGCCAGCAGCTTAGTCGTTACTTCCACAGGAAACAATGAGCAGTTCTTC.

The V gene is TRBV6-2 or TRBV6-3, the J gene TRBJ2-1, with a weak D call TRBD2 (5 bases). Germline assignment: CDR1 MNHEY and CDR2 SVGEGT. The ends were cut back, 3 bases at V and 6 bases at J, with 12 bases in the middle. The CDR3 has 14 residues. CDR3 protein: CASSYSGKGNEQFF. The CDR3 nucleotides are TGTGCCAGCAGTTATTCGGGAAAGGGCAATGAGCAGTTCTTC.

The rearrangement links TRBV20-1 to TRBJ2-1; no clear D gene. V lost 0 bases and J lost 6, with 9 bases in between. The CDR3 has 13 residues. Germline values: CDR1 DFQATT, CDR2 SNEGSKA (reference sequence). CDR3 DNA: TGCAGTGCTAGAGACCCGATGGCCAATGAGCAGTTCTTC. Translated, it gives CSARDPMANEQFF.

The sample holds many counts of this clonotype. The chain links TRBV12-3 or TRBV12-4 to TRBJ1-4; D might be TRBD1 (5 bases). The V gene lost 1 base and the J gene lost 7 bases, with 7 bases spanning the gap. There are 13 residues in the CDR3. CDR3 nucleotides: TGTGCCAGCAGTTTAGGGGGCGGTGAAAAACTGTTTTTT. This gives the protein CASSLGGGEKLFF.

This clonotype was recorded many times. This chain joins TRBV7-7 and TRBJ2-1; maybe TRBD2 (5 bases). Germline CDR1 reads SSHAT; CDR2 reads FNYEAQ (reference sequence). Trimming shortened V by 1 base and J by 4 bases, and 8 bases separated the two germline ends. The CDR3 spans 14 residues. The chain's CDR3 is CASSLDGVYNEQFF. The CDR3 DNA sequence: TGTGCCAGCAGCTTAGACGGGGTTTACAATGAGCAGTTCTTC.